Listed here are 9 T cell receptor beta chains from one sample, sequenced in a study of identical twins. TCRdb analysed the 5' RACE reads with MiXCR anew, one entry per CDR3 protein. The sample has around 280,000 distinct CDR3 sequences, roughly 8.6% seen once; the top ten hold around 2.1%. A further study also used this sample, focusing on yellow fever vaccine responses in identical twins.

Sequenced sample: memory (CD45RO+) T cells sorted from blood. The receptors were gathered from a woman aged 18-29 years in good health.

At least ten counts were recorded for this clonotype. This sequence joins TRBV5-1 and TRBJ2-5; D ambiguous. V was pared by 0 bases and J by 0 bases, with 6 bases between. CDR3 length: 14 residues. In germline, CDR1 is SGHRS, CDR2 YFSETQ. CDR3 bases: TGCGCCAGCAGCTTGGGGACGTACCAAGAGACCCAGTACTTC. Translated, it gives CASSLGTYQETQYF.

The CDR3 here is CASSRTVQNTEAFF. Here the CDR3 DNA reads TGTGCCAGCAGTCGGACAGTCCAGAACACTGAAGCTTTCTTT. J is TRBJ1-1 and V is TRBV2, with a weak D call TRBD1 (6 bases). V lost 5 bases, J lost 1 base, and 11 bases lay in between. Germline V gene lookup returns CDR1 SNHLY and CDR2 FYNNEI. The CDR3 length is 14 residues.

The chain links TRBV5-1 to TRBJ2-5; the D gene could be TRBD1 or TRBD2 (6 bases each). The CDR3 contains 16 residues. The V gene's germline CDR1 is SGHRS and CDR2 YFSETQ. The V end was cut by 0 bases, the J end by 5 bases, with 17 bases between. The CDR3 reads CASSLEKGGTGETQYF. In DNA form, the CDR3 reads TGCGCCAGCAGCTTGGAAAAGGGGGGTACGGGGGAGACCCAGTACTTC.

This clonotype was detected a few times. The chain employs TRBV5-6 and TRBJ1-1; D perhaps matches TRBD1 (5 bases). This CDR3 is 13 amino acids long. Looked up from germline, CDR1 is SGHDT and CDR2 is YYEEEE. Trimming took 1 base from V and 6 from J, leaving 10 bases between them. CDR3 in amino acids: CASSLQGSSEAFF. CDR3 nucleotides: TGTGCCAGCAGCTTGCAGGGAAGCTCTGAAGCTTTCTTT.

This clonotype was seen at least ten times. The chain couples TRBV11-3 to TRBJ2-1; TRBD2 matches 7 bases. The trim removed 7 bases at V and 5 bases at J, leaving 11 bases unmatched. CDR1 and CDR2 from the germline V gene are SGHNT and YENEEA. The CDR3 runs to 15 residues. CDR3 loop: CASTERGGSNNEQFF. The CDR3 bases are TGTGCCAGCACCGAGAGGGGCGGGAGTAACAATGAGCAGTTCTTC.

This clonotype has at least ten counts. This chain connects TRBV19 to TRBJ1-1; TRBD1 matches at 9 bases. With 6 bases clipped from V and 9 bases from J, the junction kept 11 bases outside the gene matches. The length of the CDR3 is 14 residues. Germline V gives CDR1 LNHDA, CDR2 SQIVND (reference sequence). The CDR3 loop is CASRSDRGFSQAFF. CDR3 bases: TGTGCCAGTAGGAGCGACAGGGGGTTTAGTCAAGCTTTCTTT.

This clonotype has ten or more counts. The V and J genes are TRBV7-8 and TRBJ1-1, with 9 bases matching TRBD1. Trimming took 4 bases from V and 1 from J; bases not matched to a gene: 7. Germline-derived CDR1 and CDR2 are SGHVS and FQNEAQ. The CDR3 runs to 16 residues. The CDR3 coding sequence is TGTGCCAGCAGCTCCCGGGACAGGGTTCGGAACACTGAAGCTTTCTTT. This encodes CASSSRDRVRNTEAFF.

Remarks on this clonotype: This may be a read error: a much more frequent sequence differs by one nucleotide. The chain joins TRBV7-9 to TRBJ2-1; D may be TRBD1 (6 bases). Germline CDR1 and CDR2: SEHNR and FQNEAQ (reference sequence). The CDR3 is 14 amino acids. The CDR3 region is CVSSSLRDNDEQFF. As DNA, the CDR3 is TGTGTCAGCAGCTCCCTCCGGGACAACGATGAGCAGTTCTTC. The full variable domain, with the rest looked up from reference TRBV7-9 and TRBJ2-1, is DTGVSQNPRHKITKRGQNVTFRCDPISEHNRLYWYRQTLGQGPEFLTYFQNEAQLEKSRLLSDRFSAERPKGSFSTLEIQRTEQGDSAMYLCVSSSLRDNDEQFFGPGTRLTVL.

This clonotype was counted once. A much larger clone differs by one base, so this may be a read error. The rearrangement uses TRBV20-1 and TRBJ2-4; a weak D match, TRBD2 (6 bases). The CDR3 contains 13 residues. CDR1 is DFQATT and CDR2 is SNEGSKA in the germline V gene (reference sequence). For the CDR3, the DNA is TGCAGTACTAGAACGTGGGGGGTGGACATTCAGTACTTC. Its translation is CSTRTWGVDIQYF.